The next 20 T cell receptor beta chains were all read from a single sample in a study of T-cell memory formation after mild COVID-19. MiXCR, applied by TCRdb to the 5' RACE reads, yields one record per CDR3 protein. The sample includes about 100,000 distinct CDR3 sequences, approximately 12% of them seen just once. Material: PBMCs or a T cell subset sorted from them (not recorded which). These receptors came from a young man who had mild COVID-19 (a few samples of this study predate the infection). Cell type and time point are not known.

The chain links TRBV15 to TRBJ1-2, with 7 bases that match TRBD1. V trimming: 5 bases; J trimming: 5 bases; junction bases outside the gene matches: 11. Looked up from germline, CDR1 is LNHNV and CDR2 is YYDKDF (reference sequence). This CDR3 contains 15 residues. The CDR3 bases are TGTGCCACCAGCTCTAATACAGGGGCACGGTATGGCTACACCTTC. This sequence encodes CATSSNTGARYGYTF. The full variable domain, completed using reference TRBV15 and TRBJ1-2, is DAMVIQNPRYQVTQFGKPVTLSCSQTLNHNVMYWYQQKSSQAPKLLFHYYDKDFNNEADTPDNFQSRRPNTSFCFLDIRSPGLGDTAMYLCATSSNTGARYGYTFGSGTRLTVV.

This clonotype was seen a few times. The chain combines TRBV4-1 with TRBJ1-4; D perhaps matches TRBD1 (6 bases). Germline-derived CDR1 and CDR2 are MGHRA and YSYEKL. V lost 3 bases and J lost 8, with 19 bases in between. The CDR3 extends over 16 amino acids. CDR3 in DNA: TGCGCCAGCAGCCAGCGTACAGGGTCTCTTCGGGAAAAACTGTTTTTT. It encodes CASSQRTGSLREKLFF.

J is TRBJ2-5 and V is TRBV28; 8 nucleotides agree with TRBD1. CDR1 is MDHEN, CDR2 SYDVKM, per germline. The CDR3 length is 13 residues. The V segment lost 6 bases and the J segment 4 bases; nucleotides outside the gene matches: 4. The CDR3, as DNA: TGTGCCAGCAGCTGGACAGGGAGAGAGACCCAGTACTTC. Translated, it gives CASSWTGRETQYF.

Only a few counts were recorded for this clonotype. The chain recombines TRBV24-1 with TRBJ2-5, with D perhaps matching TRBD1 (6 bases). Between the trimmed V and J ends, which lost 3 bases and 0 bases, there was a span of 28 bases. The CDR3 is 21 amino acids. CDR1 and CDR2 from the germline V gene are KGHDR and SFDVKD. CDR3 sequence reads: CATSDPEADSTLLRYQETQYF. As DNA, the CDR3 is TGTGCCACCAGTGATCCCGAAGCGGACAGTACTCTTCTCCGGTACCAAGAGACCCAGTACTTC.

This clonotype was found many times. The chain links TRBV29-1 to TRBJ2-4, with 8 positions matching TRBD2. The germline CDR1 and CDR2 sequences are SQVTM and ANQGSEA. There are 15 residues in the CDR3. The junction had 17 bases not matched to a gene; V was cut back by 8 bases and J by 8 bases. The CDR3 reads CSLTLPGGGRDIQYF. Written as DNA, the CDR3 is TGCAGCCTAACTCTCCCGGGAGGGGGTCGGGACATTCAGTACTTC. Based on the CDR3 plus reference TRBV29-1 and TRBJ2-4, the full variable domain is SAVISQKPSRDICQRGTSLTIQCQVDSQVTMMFWYRQQPGQSLTLIATANQGSEATYESGFVIDKFPISRPNLTFSTLTVSNMSPEDSSIYLCSLTLPGGGRDIQYFGAGTRLSVL.

This clonotype was detected only a few times. The chain carries TRBV6-2 or TRBV6-3 and TRBJ1-5; D ambiguous. The V gene's germline CDR1 is MNHEY and CDR2 SVGEGT. The ends were cut back, 4 bases at V and 3 bases at J, with 13 bases in the middle. The CDR3 loop spans 15 amino acids. CDR3 coding DNA: TGTGCCAGCAGTTCCCTCAGTATAAACAATCAGCCCCAGCATTTT. Encoded protein: CASSSLSINNQPQHF.

The chain recombines TRBV12-3 or TRBV12-4 with TRBJ2-7; D is perhaps TRBD1 or TRBD2 (5 bases each). CDR3 length: 14 amino acids. The V and J ends lost 3 bases and 3 bases respectively, with 12 bases between them. CDR3 nucleotide sequence: TGTGCCAGCAGTTTTGGGGGTAACGACTACGAGCAGTACTTC. Amino acid sequence: CASSFGGNDYEQYF.

This clonotype was counted at least ten times. The V call is TRBV5-1, the J call TRBJ2-4, with D possibly TRBD2 on 5 matching bases. The V gene's germline CDR1 is SGHRS and CDR2 YFSETQ. This CDR3 is 14 amino acids long. V dropped 7 bases and J dropped 0 bases, with 11 bases sitting between them. CDR3 region: CASGPGIAKNIQYF. CDR3 nucleotide sequence: TGCGCCAGCGGCCCGGGGATAGCCAAAAACATTCAGTACTTC.

The chain uses TRBV4-1 and TRBJ2-6; maybe TRBD1 (5 bases). Trimming shortened V by 4 bases and J by 0 bases, and 25 bases separated the two germline ends. Germline V gene data show CDR1 as MGHRA and CDR2 as YSYEKL. The CDR3 has 21 amino acids. The CDR3 loop reads CASSRGAIPRSRGSGANVLTF. In nucleotides, the CDR3 is TGCGCCAGCAGCCGTGGGGCGATTCCAAGGTCCAGAGGCTCTGGGGCCAACGTCCTGACTTTC.

This clonotype has more than one count but fewer than ten. This chain connects TRBV19 to TRBJ1-2; weak D call: TRBD1 (6 bases). In germline, CDR1 is LNHDA, CDR2 SQIVND (reference sequence). The CDR3 is 12 residues long. V was pared by 4 bases and J by 8 bases, with 11 bases between. CDR3 sequence: CASSNGGRGYTF. CDR3 sequence (DNA): TGTGCCAGTAGTAACGGGGGCAGAGGCTACACCTTC.

This clonotype was counted between two and nine times. The chain combines TRBV9 with TRBJ2-7; TRBD2 matches at 7 bases. Germline V gene data show CDR1 as SGDLS and CDR2 as YYNGEE. The V and J ends lost 0 bases and 2 bases, in that order; junction bases with no gene match: 11. The CDR3 totals 17 residues. CDR3 in DNA: TGTGCCAGCAGCGTAGAAGGGGAGCGGGGCCCCACCTACGAGCAGTACTTC. This gives the protein CASSVEGERGPTYEQYF.

V and J are TRBV15 and TRBJ2-1, with TRBD2 matching over 7 bases. Germline CDR1 reads LNHNV; CDR2 reads YYDKDF (reference sequence). V was clipped by 0 bases and J by 9 bases; unmatched bases: 8. The CDR3 runs 15 residues. CDR3 amino acids: CATSRDSAAGFEQFF. CDR3 in DNA: TGTGCCACCAGCAGAGACTCCGCAGCGGGGTTTGAGCAGTTCTTC.

The J gene is TRBJ2-5, the V gene TRBV11-2; unclear D gene. The V end lost 5 bases, the J end lost 4 bases, and 11 bases lay between the germline ends. The CDR3 consists of 13 residues. CDR1 and CDR2 (germline): SGHAT, FQNNGV. The DNA of the CDR3 is TGTGCCAGCAGCCTGACCTATCCAGAGACCCAGTACTTC. It codes for CASSLTYPETQYF.

The rearrangement uses TRBV25-1 and TRBJ1-5, with D uncertain. The CDR3 sequence is 15 residues long. Looked up from germline, CDR1 is MGHDK and CDR2 is SYGVNS. V lost 5 bases, J lost 0 bases, and 11 bases lay in between. DNA for the CDR3: TGTGCCAGCAGTCCCCCCGGAAATAGCAATCAGCCCCAGCATTTT. Its translation is CASSPPGNSNQPQHF.

J is TRBJ1-5 and V is TRBV24-1; the D gene is possibly TRBD1 (5 bases). The CDR3 is made up of 14 amino acids. The ends were cut back, 5 bases at V and 4 bases at J, with 11 bases in the middle. Germline loops: CDR1 KGHDR, CDR2 SFDVKD. CDR3 nucleotides: TGTGCCACCAGTGGCCGGGGCGGAAATCAGCCCCAGCATTTT. Encoded protein: CATSGRGGNQPQHF.

This chain links TRBV20-1 with TRBJ2-1; D perhaps matches TRBD2 (5 bases). The germline V gene encodes CDR1 DFQATT and CDR2 SNEGSKA (reference sequence). V gave up 0 bases and J gave up 0 bases, with 9 bases separating them. The CDR3 is 15 residues long. CDR3 nucleotide sequence: TGCAGTGCTAGAGATCGGGGAAGCTCCTACAATGAGCAGTTCTTC. It translates to CSARDRGSSYNEQFF.

This clonotype was seen only a few times. The J gene is TRBJ2-1, the V gene TRBV12-3 or TRBV12-4; D unclear. There are 13 residues in the CDR3. V gave up 2 bases and J gave up 4 bases, with 6 bases separating them. The CDR3 protein is CASSLYLYNEQFF. The CDR3, as DNA: TGTGCCAGCAGTTTATACCTATACAATGAGCAGTTCTTC.

This clonotype was counted between two and nine times. The chain combines TRBV4-3 with TRBJ2-3; the match to TRBD2 covers 11 bases. Trimming cost V 3 bases and J 6 bases; bases outside gene matches: 8. The CDR3 has 16 residues. Germline loops: CDR1 LGHNA, CDR2 YSLEER. The CDR3 sequence is CASSQKTSGVGDTQYF. In DNA form, the CDR3 reads TGCGCCAGCAGCCAGAAGACTAGCGGGGTCGGGGATACGCAGTATTTT.

This clonotype was seen more than once but under ten times. The chain links TRBV20-1 to TRBJ2-7; D not certain. Germline V gives CDR1 DFQATT, CDR2 SNEGSKA (reference sequence). The CDR3 totals 13 residues. V lost 4 bases to trimming and J lost 3 bases, with 13 bases between them. The CDR3 sequence: CSATGGSHYEQYV. The DNA of the CDR3 is TGCAGTGCTACGGGCGGCAGCCACTACGAGCAGTACGTC.

Only one count was recorded for this clonotype. The junction and the germline gene differ at one end; a read error may be behind it. J is TRBJ2-1 and V is TRBV14; no firm D call. Germline CDR1 and CDR2: SGHDN and FVKESK. The CDR3 extends over 17 amino acids. The CDR3 region is CASSHFYIDSPWNEKFF. CDR3 DNA: TGTGCCAGCAGCCACTTCTACATAGACTCCCCTTGGAATGAGAAGTTCTTC.